Presented here are 12 T cell receptor beta chains from one specimen sequenced in a study of post-analysis software for immune sequencing data. Study-level points and caveats: About five TRBV segments, including TRBV5-6, TRBV5-1 and TRBV20-1, were more frequent in patients than controls.

No antigen has been assigned to these receptors. Unique molecular identifiers had been added to the TCR beta cDNA libraries. TCRdb re-called the PCR reads with MiXCR, one entry per CDR3 protein. The sample lists about 770,000 distinct CDR3 sequences, roughly 50% seen once, with 4.9% in the top ten. Sequencing was performed on blood. The receptor set was obtained from a girl aged 5 to 17 with multiple sclerosis.

This clonotype showed up just a few times. The chain has TRBV20-1 and TRBJ2-1, with a weak D call TRBD2 (6 bases). The length of the CDR3 is 12 residues. CDR1 is DFQATT, CDR2 SNEGSKA, per germline (reference sequence). The germline V and J ends were trimmed by 1 base and 10 bases, with 11 bases remaining between them. The CDR3 region is CSARVTGGEQFF. The CDR3 coding sequence is TGCAGTGCTAGAGTGACTGGAGGGGAGCAGTTCTTC.

In this sample, this clonotype turned up a few times. This chain joins TRBV5-1 and TRBJ2-7; D is possibly TRBD1 or TRBD2 (5 bases each). V dropped 0 bases and J dropped 0 bases, with 10 bases sitting between them. The germline V gene encodes CDR1 SGHRS and CDR2 YFSETQ. CDR3 length: 15 amino acids. CDR3: CASSLVRGTSYEQYF. The CDR3 coding sequence is TGCGCCAGCAGCTTGGTCCGTGGGACCTCCTACGAGCAGTACTTC.

The chain recombines TRBV5-1 with TRBJ1-1, with D perhaps TRBD1 (5 bases). This CDR3 is built from 13 residues. The V and J ends lost 0 bases and 6 bases respectively, with 9 bases between them. The germline gives CDR1 SGHRS, CDR2 YFSETQ. The DNA for the CDR3 is TGCGCCAGCAGCTTGGAACGGGGCCCTGAAGCTTTCTTT. As protein: CASSLERGPEAFF.

In DNA form, the CDR3 reads TGTGCCAGCTCCCCAGACCCAGGGACTAGCGGGAGAAGGGAGCAGTTCTTC. It encodes CASSPDPGTSGRREQFF. This chain joins TRBV7-6 and TRBJ2-1, with TRBD2 matching 14 bases. The CDR3 sequence is 17 residues long. Germline CDR1 reads SGHVS; CDR2 reads FNYEAQ. With 8 bases clipped from V and 10 bases from J, the junction kept 16 bases outside the gene matches.

This clonotype came up once. The chain recombines TRBV14 with TRBJ2-3, with no clear D. The V gene lost 1 base and the J gene lost 0 bases, with 11 bases spanning the gap. The germline V gene encodes CDR1 SGHDN and CDR2 FVKESK. The CDR3 covers 16 residues. The CDR3 spells CASSQVSGPSTDTQYF. The CDR3 DNA is TGTGCCAGCAGCCAAGTATCGGGCCCTAGCACAGATACGCAGTATTTT.

V and J are TRBV30 and TRBJ2-7, with unresolved D. The CDR3 is made up of 13 amino acids. The V gene's germline CDR1 is GTSNPN and CDR2 SVGIG (reference sequence). The CDR3 DNA reads TGTGCTTTGGGAACCACCTATTCCTACGAGCAGTACTTC. This gives the protein CALGTTYSYEQYF.

J is TRBJ2-1 and V is TRBV9, with 7 nucleotides matching TRBD2. After removal of 7 bases from V and 6 bases from J, the junction contained 13 bases not matched to a gene. CDR1 and CDR2 (germline): SGDLS, YYNGEE. The CDR3 is made up of 15 amino acids. As DNA, the CDR3 is TGTGCCAGCGCCGCGGGAGTGGCGCAGGGCAATGAGCAGTTCTTC. Encoded protein: CASAAGVAQGNEQFF.

V gene TRBV12-3 or TRBV12-4 combines with J gene TRBJ1-2, with D perhaps TRBD1 (6 bases). The CDR3 contains 18 residues. V shed 4 bases and J shed 2 bases, with 23 bases lying between them. This CDR3 is CASSSGTPSTLINYGYTF. Here the CDR3 DNA reads TGTGCCAGCAGTTCCGGGACACCTTCTACACTTATCAACTATGGCTACACCTTC.

This clonotype was seen more than once but under ten times. CDR3 nucleotide sequence: TGTGCCAGCAGCCCTAGACTAGCGGGAGTTGGAGATACGCAGTATTTT. Translated: CASSPRLAGVGDTQYF. This sequence joins TRBV7-6 and TRBJ2-3; 12 bases are a match to TRBD2. With 5 bases clipped from V and 5 bases from J, the junction kept 8 bases outside the gene matches. The germline CDR1 and CDR2 sequences are SGHVS and FNYEAQ. The CDR3 has 16 amino acids.

The rearrangement links TRBV28 to TRBJ2-3, with 11 bases lining up with TRBD2. V was pared by 4 bases and J by 5 bases, with 14 bases of the junction left unmatched. This CDR3 spans 18 amino acids. The germline V gene encodes CDR1 MDHEN and CDR2 SYDVKM. The CDR3 DNA follows: TGTGCCAGCAGTTGGGACGACCTCGGACTAGCGGGTTTAGATACGCAGTATTTT. Translation: CASSWDDLGLAGLDTQYF.

This clonotype occurred a few times. The V and J genes are TRBV20-1 and TRBJ1-5, with a weak D call TRBD1 (6 bases). Trimming shortened V by 4 bases and J by 6 bases, and 10 bases separated the two germline ends. From germline, CDR1 is DFQATT and CDR2 SNEGSKA (reference sequence). This CDR3 has 12 residues. The CDR3 loop reads CSATGAGQPQHF. CDR3 coding DNA: TGCAGTGCTACGGGGGCAGGTCAGCCCCAGCATTTT.

The gene calls are TRBV27 and TRBJ2-5; 8 bases match TRBD1. V was clipped by 3 bases and J by 5 bases; unmatched bases: 5. CDR1 and CDR2 from the germline V gene are MNHEY and SMNVEV (reference sequence). This CDR3 is built from 14 residues. The CDR3 DNA reads as TGTGCCAGCAGTTTCAGGGGGCCTCCGGAGACCCAGTACTTC. Amino acids: CASSFRGPPETQYF.